What follows are 17 T cell receptor beta chains derived from one specimen sequenced in a study of T cell responses to AZD1222 COVID-19 vaccine. Measured with immunoSEQ multiplex PCR; TCRdb has only the in-frame clones, and not every one. This sample has about 99,000 clones, with around 91% found just once. The material was peripheral blood, obtained on day 0 of AZD1222 vaccination. The receptor source for this set is an adult in good health.

The V and J genes are TRBV4-2 and TRBJ2-3, with 9 nucleotides matching TRBD2. J gave up 1 base and V 5 bases, and 4 bases lay outside the gene matches. Germline CDR1 is LGHNA and CDR2 is YNFKEQ. This CDR3 has 15 amino acids. CDR3 DNA sequence: TGTGCCAGCAGCGTTCGGACTAGCGGCACAGATACGCAGTATTTT. Translating gives CASSVRTSGTDTQYF.

This sequence joins TRBV30 and TRBJ1-5; D remains ambiguous. Germline assignment: CDR1 GTSNPN and CDR2 SVGIG (reference sequence). The CDR3 runs 12 residues. V was pared by 3 bases and J by 2 bases, with 5 bases between. The CDR3 sequence: CAWSFGNQPQHF. The CDR3 DNA reads TGTGCCTGGAGCTTTGGCAATCAGCCCCAGCATTTT.

The gene calls are TRBV6-5 and TRBJ2-1, with 7 nucleotides matching TRBD1. V gave up 6 bases and J gave up 2 bases; unmatched junction bases: 7. The germline CDR1 and CDR2 sequences are MNHEY and SVGAGI. The CDR3 is made up of 15 amino acids. Here the CDR3 reads CASRRKRGPYNEQFF. In nucleotides, the CDR3 is TGTGCCAGCAGGAGGAAGAGGGGGCCCTACAATGAGCAGTTCTTC.

This chain links TRBV7-8 with TRBJ2-2; D call uncertain. V was clipped by 0 bases and J by 1 base, with 6 bases between them. Germline V gene data show CDR1 as SGHVS and CDR2 as FQNEAQ. This CDR3 region has 15 residues. In DNA form, the CDR3 reads TGTGCCAGCAGCTTAGCGGTGGGGAACACCGGGGAGCTGTTTTTT. This translates into CASSLAVGNTGELFF.

V is TRBV28 and J is TRBJ1-5; D uncertain. Per the germline V gene, CDR1 is MDHEN and CDR2 is SYDVKM. Trimming left V 3 bases short and J 0 bases short, with 12 bases between. This CDR3 is 16 amino acids long. The CDR3 protein is CASSFSGRDSNQPQHF. DNA for the CDR3: TGTGCCAGCAGTTTCTCCGGGAGGGATAGCAATCAGCCCCAGCATTTT.

This clone was observed a few times. The chain combines TRBV7-9 with TRBJ1-2; D unresolved. Trimming removed 2 bases at V and 8 bases at J, with 9 bases between. The CDR3 is 12 residues long. Germline V lookup: CDR1 SEHNR, CDR2 FQNEAQ (reference sequence). The CDR3 DNA follows: TGTGCCAGCAGCTTACCGATCGAGGGCTACACCTTC. It is translated as CASSLPIEGYTF.

This chain uses TRBV5-1 with TRBJ2-7, with 7 nucleotides matching TRBD1. Trimming took 2 bases from V and 6 from J; bases not matched to a gene: 11. The CDR3 sequence is 15 residues long. The V gene's germline CDR1 is SGHRS and CDR2 YFSETQ. CDR3 DNA sequence: TGCGCCAGCAGCTTAGGGAACAGGGGCCCCCCCGAGCAGTACTTC. This encodes CASSLGNRGPPEQYF.

The gene calls are TRBV14 and TRBJ1-1; D not resolved. Looked up from germline, CDR1 is SGHDN and CDR2 is FVKESK. Trimming removed 0 bases at V and 3 bases at J, with 11 bases between. The CDR3 spans 15 residues. The CDR3 region is CASSQDPHVHTEAFF. The CDR3 region has the DNA TGTGCCAGCAGCCAAGACCCCCATGTTCACACTGAAGCTTTCTTT. The variable domain in full, with the rest retrieved from reference TRBV14 and TRBJ1-1, is EAGVTQFPSHSVIEKGQTVTLRCDPISGHDNLYWYRRVMGKEIKFLLHFVKESKQDESGMPNNRFLAERTGGTYSTLKVQPAELEDSGVYFCASSQDPHVHTEAFFGQGTRLTVV.

The chain is built from TRBV6-2 or TRBV6-3 and TRBJ2-3; D is unresolved. Looked up from germline, CDR1 is MNHEY and CDR2 is SVGEGT. CDR3 length equals 13 residues. V lost 0 bases to trimming and J lost 4 bases, with 5 bases between them. The CDR3 is CASSYSNPDTQYF. CDR3 nucleotide sequence: TGTGCCAGCAGTTACTCCAACCCAGATACGCAGTATTTT.

The rearrangement links TRBV24-1 to TRBJ2-2; TRBD2 agrees at 9 bases. V gave up 5 bases and J gave up 5 bases; unmatched junction bases: 2. The CDR3 length is 14 residues. Germline-derived CDR1 and CDR2 are KGHDR and SFDVKD. The CDR3 is CATSAAGGTGELFF. The CDR3 DNA reads as TGTGCCACCAGTGCCGCGGGGGGGACCGGGGAGCTGTTTTTT.

The chain has TRBV9 and TRBJ1-1; weak D call: TRBD1 (5 bases). The CDR3 is 17 amino acids. CDR1 and CDR2 (germline): SGDLS, YYNGEE. Trimming took 4 bases from V and 6 from J, leaving 25 bases between them. The CDR3 DNA is TGTGCCAGCAGCCCAACTATATACTGGACACGCCATCCTGAAGCTTTCTTT. This encodes CASSPTIYWTRHPEAFF.

The rearrangement uses TRBV13 and TRBJ2-3, with 11 bases that match TRBD2. The V segment lost 4 bases and the J segment 2 bases; nucleotides outside the gene matches: 5. Germline V CDR1 and CDR2: PRHDT, FYEKMQ (reference sequence). This CDR3 contains 16 residues. CDR3 sequence (DNA): TGTGCCAGCAGCTCGTTTAGCGGGGGGGCCACAGATACGCAGTATTTT. Translating it yields CASSSFSGGATDTQYF. The full variable domain, rest sourced from reference TRBV13 and TRBJ2-3, is AAGVIQSPRHLIKEKRETATLKCYPIPRHDTVYWYQQGPGQDPQFLISFYEKMQSDKGSIPDRFSAQQFSDYHSELNMSSLELGDSALYFCASSSFSGGATDTQYFGPGTRLTVL.

The chain uses TRBV18 and TRBJ2-3; 10 nucleotides match TRBD2. Germline CDR1 is KGHSH and CDR2 is LQKENI. V shed 1 base, J shed 2 bases, and the junction held 3 bases outside the gene matches. This CDR3 is built from 16 residues. CDR3 DNA: TGTGCCAGCTCACCACTCACTAGCGGGGTCACAGATACGCAGTATTTT. It translates to CASSPLTSGVTDTQYF.

This chain links TRBV10-3 with TRBJ1-6; TRBD1 matches at 7 bases. Germline CDR1 is ENHRY and CDR2 is SYGVKD. The CDR3 runs 17 residues. V shed 4 bases, J shed 0 bases, and the junction held 6 bases outside the gene matches. The CDR3 region is CAISGGQLSSYNSPLHF. Here the CDR3 DNA reads TGTGCCATCAGTGGGGGACAGTTAAGCTCCTATAATTCACCCCTCCACTTT.

This chain uses TRBV7-2 with TRBJ2-1, with TRBD2 matching over 8 bases. With V trimmed by 1 base and J by 4 bases, 3 bases remained unmatched. Germline V gene lookup returns CDR1 SGHTA and CDR2 FQGNSA. This CDR3 is built from 15 residues. CDR3 nucleotides: TGTGCCAGCAGCTTAGTTAGCGGGGCTTACAATGAGCAGTTCTTC. Translation gives CASSLVSGAYNEQFF.

This clone was seen only once. The CDR3, as DNA: TGTGCCAGCAAATGGCAGACCTTGAACACTGAAGCTTTCTTT. It encodes CASKWQTLNTEAFF. This rearrangement joins TRBV5-5 to TRBJ1-1; the D is unclear. This CDR3 is 14 amino acids long. Trimming left V 6 bases short and J 0 bases short, with 12 bases between. Germline values: CDR1 SGHKS, CDR2 YYEKEE (reference sequence). Full variable domain (missing parts from reference TRBV5-5 and TRBJ1-1): DAGVTQSPTHLIKTRGQQVTLRCSPISGHKSVSWYQQVLGQGPQFIFQYYEKEERGRGNFPDRFSARQFPNYSSELNVNALLLGDSALYLCASKWQTLNTEAFFGQGTRLTVV.

Comments on this clone: The conserved closing phenylalanine or tryptophan is absent in this CDR3, likely reflecting a read error. No DNA is shown, since the ends of the CDR3 on it are uncertain; the CDR3 is the one TCRdb lists. The chain links TRBV7-3 to TRBJ1-1. Germline V gene data show CDR1 as SGHTA and CDR2 as FQGTGA. The CDR3 totals 11 residues, both ends included. CDR3 protein: CASSLKTAPAI.